The entry below describes one T cell receptor beta chain. The antigen remains unidentified. The sample holds other DNA sequences that translate to the same CDR3. The data were produced by immunoSEQ multiplex PCR, yet TCRdb's version contains in-frame clones alone and is incomplete. The table shows 30,000 to 40,000 clones, with more than 70% occurring only once. Germline V lookup: CDR1 SGHTA, CDR2 FQGNSA. The CDR3 is made up of 16 amino acids. The V gene end was trimmed by 5 bases and the J gene end by 5 bases; junction bases not matched to a gene: 6. The data were taken from a study of T cells in localized non-small cell lung cancer. Study-wide results and caveats: Adjacent lung tissue had a median roughly 52 of the top 100 clones found in the tumor.

This receptor was obtained from a woman aged 40 to 75 with stage I lung adenocarcinoma. The sequences come from peripheral blood, collected before any cancer treatment. The chain links TRBV7-2 to TRBJ2-3, with 14 bases lining up with TRBD2. CDR3 sequence reads: CASSVTSGGAGDTQYF. DNA for the CDR3: TGTGCCAGCAGCGTGACTAGCGGGGGGGCCGGAGATACGCAGTATTTT.